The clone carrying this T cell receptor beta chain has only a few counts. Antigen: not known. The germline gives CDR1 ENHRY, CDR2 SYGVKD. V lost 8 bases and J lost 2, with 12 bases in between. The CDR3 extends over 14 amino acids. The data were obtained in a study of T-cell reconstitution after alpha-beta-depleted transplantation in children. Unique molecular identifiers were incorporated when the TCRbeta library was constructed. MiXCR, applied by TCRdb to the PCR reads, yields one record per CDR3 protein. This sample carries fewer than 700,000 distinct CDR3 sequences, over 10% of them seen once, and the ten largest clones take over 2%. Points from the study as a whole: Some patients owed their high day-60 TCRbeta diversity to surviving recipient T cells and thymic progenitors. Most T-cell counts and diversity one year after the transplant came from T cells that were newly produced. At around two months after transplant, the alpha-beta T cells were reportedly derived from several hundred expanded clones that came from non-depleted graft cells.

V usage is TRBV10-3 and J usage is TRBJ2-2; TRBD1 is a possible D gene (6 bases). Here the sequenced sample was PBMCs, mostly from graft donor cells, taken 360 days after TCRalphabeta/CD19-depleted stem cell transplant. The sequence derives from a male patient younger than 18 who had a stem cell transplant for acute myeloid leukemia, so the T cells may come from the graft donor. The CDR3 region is CAIGTGINTGELFF. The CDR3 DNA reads TGTGCCATCGGAACAGGGATAAACACCGGGGAGCTGTTTTTT.